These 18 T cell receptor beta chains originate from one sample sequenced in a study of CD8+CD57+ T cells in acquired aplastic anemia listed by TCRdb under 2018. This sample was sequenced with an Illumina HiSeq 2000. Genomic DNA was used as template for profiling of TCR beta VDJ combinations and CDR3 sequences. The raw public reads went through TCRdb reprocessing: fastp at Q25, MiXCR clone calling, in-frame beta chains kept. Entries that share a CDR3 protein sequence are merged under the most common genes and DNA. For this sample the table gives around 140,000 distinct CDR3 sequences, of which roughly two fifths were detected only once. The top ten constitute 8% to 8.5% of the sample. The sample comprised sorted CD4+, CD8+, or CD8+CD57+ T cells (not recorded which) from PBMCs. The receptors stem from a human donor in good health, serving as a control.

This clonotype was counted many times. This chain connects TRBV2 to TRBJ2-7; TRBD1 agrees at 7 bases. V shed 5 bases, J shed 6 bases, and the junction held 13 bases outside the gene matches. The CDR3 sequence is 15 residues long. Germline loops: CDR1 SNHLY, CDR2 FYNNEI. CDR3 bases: TGTGCCAGCAGTCAAGAGGGACAGAAGGCAACCGAGCAGTACTTC. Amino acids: CASSQEGQKATEQYF.

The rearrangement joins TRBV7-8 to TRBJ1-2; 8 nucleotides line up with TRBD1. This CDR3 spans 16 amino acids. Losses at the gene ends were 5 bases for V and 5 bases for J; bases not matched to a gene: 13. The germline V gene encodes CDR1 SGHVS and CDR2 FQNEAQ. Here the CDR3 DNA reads TGTGCCAGCAGCCACTCGACAGGGGCAACCTCTTATGGCTACACCTTC. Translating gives CASSHSTGATSYGYTF.

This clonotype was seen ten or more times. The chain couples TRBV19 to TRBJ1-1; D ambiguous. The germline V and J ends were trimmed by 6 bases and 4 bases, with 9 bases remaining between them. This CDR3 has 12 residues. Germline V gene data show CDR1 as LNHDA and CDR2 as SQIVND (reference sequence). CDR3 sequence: CASRAAATEAFF. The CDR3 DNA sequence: TGTGCCAGTAGAGCGGCAGCCACTGAAGCTTTCTTT.

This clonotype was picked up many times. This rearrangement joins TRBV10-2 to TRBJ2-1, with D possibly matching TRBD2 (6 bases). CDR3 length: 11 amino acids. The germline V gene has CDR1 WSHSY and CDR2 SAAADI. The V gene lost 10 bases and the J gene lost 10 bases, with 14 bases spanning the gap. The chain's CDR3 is CATQDGREQFF. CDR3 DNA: TGCGCCACTCAGGACGGGAGAGAGCAGTTCTTC.

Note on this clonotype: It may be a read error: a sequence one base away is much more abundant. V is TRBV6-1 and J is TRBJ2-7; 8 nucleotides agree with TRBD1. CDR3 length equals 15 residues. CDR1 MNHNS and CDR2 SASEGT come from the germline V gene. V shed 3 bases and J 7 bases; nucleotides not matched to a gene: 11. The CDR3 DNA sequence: TGTGCCAGCAGTGATTCAGGGGGCAGATACAATGAGCAGTACTTC. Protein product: CASSDSGGRYNEQYF.

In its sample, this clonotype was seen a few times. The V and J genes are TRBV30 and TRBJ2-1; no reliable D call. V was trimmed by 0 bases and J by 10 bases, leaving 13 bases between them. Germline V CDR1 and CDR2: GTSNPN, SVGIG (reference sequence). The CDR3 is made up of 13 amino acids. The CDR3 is CAWSVPPLREQFF. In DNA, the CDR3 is TGTGCCTGGAGTGTACCCCCCCTCAGGGAGCAGTTCTTC.

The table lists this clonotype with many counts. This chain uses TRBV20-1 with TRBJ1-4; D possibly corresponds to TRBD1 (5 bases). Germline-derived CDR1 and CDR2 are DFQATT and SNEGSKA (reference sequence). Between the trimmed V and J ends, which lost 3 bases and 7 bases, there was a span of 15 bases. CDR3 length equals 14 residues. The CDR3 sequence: CSARIPVGPEKLFF. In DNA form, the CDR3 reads TGCAGTGCTAGGATCCCGGTGGGGCCTGAAAAACTGTTTTTT.

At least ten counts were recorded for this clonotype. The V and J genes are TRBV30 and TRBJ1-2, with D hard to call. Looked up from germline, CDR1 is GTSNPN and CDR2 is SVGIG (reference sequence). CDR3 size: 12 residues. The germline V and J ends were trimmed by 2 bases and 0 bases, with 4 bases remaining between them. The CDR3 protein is CAWSPANYGYTF. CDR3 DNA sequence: TGTGCCTGGAGTCCAGCTAACTATGGCTACACCTTC. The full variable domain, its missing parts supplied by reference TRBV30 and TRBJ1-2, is SQTIHQWPATLVQPVGSPLSLECTVEGTSNPNLYWYRQAAGRGLQLLFYSVGIGQISSEVPQNLSASRPQDRQFILSSKKLLLSDSGFYLCAWSPANYGYTFGSGTRLTVV.

CDR3 region: CAGTGPHSRYNEQFF. As DNA, the CDR3 is TGTGCCGGCACAGGACCACACTCTAGATACAATGAGCAGTTCTTC. The genes are TRBV25-1 and TRBJ2-1, with TRBD1 as a possible D gene (5 bases). Germline lookup yields CDR1 MGHDK and CDR2 SYGVNS. This CDR3 spans 15 amino acids. V was cut by 11 bases and J by 4 bases, with 21 bases left in between.

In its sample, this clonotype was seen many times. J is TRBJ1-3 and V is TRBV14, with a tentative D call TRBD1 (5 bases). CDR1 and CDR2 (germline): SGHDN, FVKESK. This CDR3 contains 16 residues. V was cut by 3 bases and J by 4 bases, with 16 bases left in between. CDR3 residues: CASSQLGPSGGNTIYF. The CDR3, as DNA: TGTGCCAGCAGCCAGTTGGGACCTTCGGGGGGAAACACCATATATTTT.

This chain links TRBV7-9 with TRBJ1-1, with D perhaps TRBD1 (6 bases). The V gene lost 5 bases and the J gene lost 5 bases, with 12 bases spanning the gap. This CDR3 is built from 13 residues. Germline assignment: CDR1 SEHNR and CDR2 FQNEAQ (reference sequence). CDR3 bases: TGTGCCAGCAGCCCACAGGGTAGTACTGAAGCTTTCTTT. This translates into CASSPQGSTEAFF.

CDR3: CASSSQGAKVTQYF. The CDR3 coding sequence is TGCGCCAGCAGCTCACAGGGGGCTAAAGTGACCCAGTACTTC. This chain joins TRBV5-1 and TRBJ2-5, with TRBD1 matching over 9 bases. Germline V CDR1 and CDR2: SGHRS, YFSETQ. V shed 3 bases and J 7 bases; nucleotides not matched to a gene: 7. CDR3 length equals 14 residues. The entire variable domain, with the rest obtained from reference TRBV5-1 and TRBJ2-5, is as follows: KAGVTQTPRYLIKTRGQQVTLSCSPISGHRSVSWYQQTPGQGLQFLFEYFSETQRNKGNFPGRFSGRQFSNSRSEMNVSTLELGDSALYLCASSSQGAKVTQYFGPGTRLLVL.

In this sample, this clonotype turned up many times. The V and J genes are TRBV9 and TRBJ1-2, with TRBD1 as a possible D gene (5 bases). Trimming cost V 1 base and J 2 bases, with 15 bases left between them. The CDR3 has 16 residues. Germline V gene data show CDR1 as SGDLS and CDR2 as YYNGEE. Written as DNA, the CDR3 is TGTGCCAGCAGCGTACTGGGACCAGACGAGAACTATGGCTACACCTTC. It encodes CASSVLGPDENYGYTF. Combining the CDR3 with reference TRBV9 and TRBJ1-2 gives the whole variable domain DSGVTQTPKHLITATGQRVTLRCSPRSGDLSVYWYQQSLDQGLQFLIQYYNGEERAKGNILERFSAQQFPDLHSELNLSSLELGDSALYFCASSVLGPDENYGYTFGSGTRLTVV.

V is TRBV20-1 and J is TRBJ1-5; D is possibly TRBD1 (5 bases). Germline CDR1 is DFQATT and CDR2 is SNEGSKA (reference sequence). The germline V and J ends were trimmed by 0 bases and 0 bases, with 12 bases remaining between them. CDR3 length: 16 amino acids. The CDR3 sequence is CSARDSYGASNQPQHF. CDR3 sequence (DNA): TGCAGTGCTAGAGATTCTTACGGGGCTAGCAATCAGCCCCAGCATTTT.

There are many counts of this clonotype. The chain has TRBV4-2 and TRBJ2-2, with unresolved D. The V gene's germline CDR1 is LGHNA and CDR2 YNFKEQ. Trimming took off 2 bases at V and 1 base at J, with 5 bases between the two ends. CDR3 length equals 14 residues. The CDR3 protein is CASSQTKNTGELFF. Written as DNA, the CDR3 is TGTGCCAGCAGCCAAACAAAGAACACCGGGGAGCTGTTTTTT.

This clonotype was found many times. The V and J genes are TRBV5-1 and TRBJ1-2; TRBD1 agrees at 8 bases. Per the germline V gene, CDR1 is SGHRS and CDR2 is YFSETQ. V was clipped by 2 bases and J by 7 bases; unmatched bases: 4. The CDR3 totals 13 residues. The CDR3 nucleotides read TGCGCCAGCAGCTTAGGGCAGGGGGCTGGCTACACCTTC. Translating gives CASSLGQGAGYTF.

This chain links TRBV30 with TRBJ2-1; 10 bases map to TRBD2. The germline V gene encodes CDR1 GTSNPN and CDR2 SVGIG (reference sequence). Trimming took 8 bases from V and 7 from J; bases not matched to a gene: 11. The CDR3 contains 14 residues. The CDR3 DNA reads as TGTGCCGGGTCTAGCGGGAGTTATCTGAATGAGCAGTTCTTC. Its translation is CAGSSGSYLNEQFF.

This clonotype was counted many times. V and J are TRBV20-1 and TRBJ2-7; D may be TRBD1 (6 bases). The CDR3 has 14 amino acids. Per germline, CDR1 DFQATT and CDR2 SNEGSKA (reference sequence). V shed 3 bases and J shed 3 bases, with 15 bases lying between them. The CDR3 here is CSARGGGDNYEQYF. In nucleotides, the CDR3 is TGCAGTGCTAGGGGCGGTGGGGACAACTACGAGCAGTACTTC.